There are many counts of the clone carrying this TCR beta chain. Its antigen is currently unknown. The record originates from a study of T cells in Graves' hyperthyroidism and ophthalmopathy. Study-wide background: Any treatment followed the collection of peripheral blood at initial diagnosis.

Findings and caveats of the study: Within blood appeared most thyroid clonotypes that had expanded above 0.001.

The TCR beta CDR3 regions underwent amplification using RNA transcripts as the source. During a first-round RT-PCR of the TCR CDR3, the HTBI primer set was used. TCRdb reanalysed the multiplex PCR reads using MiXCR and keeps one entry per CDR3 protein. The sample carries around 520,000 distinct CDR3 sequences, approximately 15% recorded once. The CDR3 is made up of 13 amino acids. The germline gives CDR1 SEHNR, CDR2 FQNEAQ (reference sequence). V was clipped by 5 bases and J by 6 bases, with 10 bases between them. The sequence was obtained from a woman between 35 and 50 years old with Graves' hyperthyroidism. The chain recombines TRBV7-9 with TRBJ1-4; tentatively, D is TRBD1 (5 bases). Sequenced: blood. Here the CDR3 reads CASSDGTDEKLFF. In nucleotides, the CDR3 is TGTGCCAGCAGCGATGGGACTGATGAAAAACTGTTTTTT.